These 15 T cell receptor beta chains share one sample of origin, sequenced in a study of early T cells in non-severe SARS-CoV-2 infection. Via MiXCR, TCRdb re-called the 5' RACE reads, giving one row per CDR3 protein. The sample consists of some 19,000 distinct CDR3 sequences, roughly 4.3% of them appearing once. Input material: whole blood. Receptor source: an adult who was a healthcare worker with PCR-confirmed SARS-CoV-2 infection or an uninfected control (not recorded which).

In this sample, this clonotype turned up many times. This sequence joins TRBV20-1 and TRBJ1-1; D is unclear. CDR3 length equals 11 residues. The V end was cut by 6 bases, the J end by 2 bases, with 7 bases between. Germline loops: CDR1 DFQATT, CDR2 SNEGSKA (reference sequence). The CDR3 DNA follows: TGCAGTGCCGTAAGAAACACTGAAGCTTTCTTT. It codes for CSAVRNTEAFF.

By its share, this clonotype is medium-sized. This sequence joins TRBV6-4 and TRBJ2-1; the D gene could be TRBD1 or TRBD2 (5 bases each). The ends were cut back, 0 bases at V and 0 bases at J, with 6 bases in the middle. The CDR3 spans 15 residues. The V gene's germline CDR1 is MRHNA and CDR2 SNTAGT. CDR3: CASSDSGTSYNEQFF. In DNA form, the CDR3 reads TGTGCCAGCAGTGACTCAGGGACCTCCTACAATGAGCAGTTCTTC.

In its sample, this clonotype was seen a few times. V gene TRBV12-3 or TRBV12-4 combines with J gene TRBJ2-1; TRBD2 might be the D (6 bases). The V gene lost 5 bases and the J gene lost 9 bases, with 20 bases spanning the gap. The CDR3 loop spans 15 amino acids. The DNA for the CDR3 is TGTGCCAGCAGTACTCAGCCTGGAGGGGCGGGTGAGCAGTTCTTC. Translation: CASSTQPGGAGEQFF.

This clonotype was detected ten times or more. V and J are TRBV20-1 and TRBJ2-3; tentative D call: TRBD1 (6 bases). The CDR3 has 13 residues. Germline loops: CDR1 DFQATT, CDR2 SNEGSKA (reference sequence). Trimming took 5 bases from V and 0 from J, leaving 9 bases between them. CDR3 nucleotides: TGCAGTGCTGTACAGGGTAGCACAGATACGCAGTATTTT. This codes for CSAVQGSTDTQYF.

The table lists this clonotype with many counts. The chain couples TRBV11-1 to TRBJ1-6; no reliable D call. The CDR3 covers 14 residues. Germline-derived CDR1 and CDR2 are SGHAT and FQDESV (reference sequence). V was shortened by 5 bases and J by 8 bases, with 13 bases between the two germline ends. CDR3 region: CASSPTDGDSPLHF. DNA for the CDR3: TGTGCCAGCAGCCCTACGGACGGCGATTCACCCCTCCACTTT. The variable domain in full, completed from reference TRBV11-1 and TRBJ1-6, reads EAEVAQSPRYKITEKSQAVAFWCDPISGHATLYWYRQILGQGPELLVQFQDESVVDDSQLPKDRFSAERLKGVDSTLKIQPAELGDSAMYLCASSPTDGDSPLHFGNGTRLTVT.

CDR3 loop: CASSLEVNTEAFF. The CDR3 nucleotides are TGCGCCAGCAGCTTGGAGGTGAACACTGAAGCTTTCTTT. The rearrangement links TRBV5-1 to TRBJ1-1; no clear D. This CDR3 comprises 13 residues. Germline V gene sequence: CDR1 SGHRS, CDR2 YFSETQ. Trimming pared 0 bases from V and 0 bases from J, leaving 3 bases between.

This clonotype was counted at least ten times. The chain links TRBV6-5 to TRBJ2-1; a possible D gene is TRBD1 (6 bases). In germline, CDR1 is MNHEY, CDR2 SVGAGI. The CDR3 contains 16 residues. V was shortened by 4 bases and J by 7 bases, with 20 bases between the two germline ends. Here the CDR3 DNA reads TGTGCCAGCAGTTCACCCAGTTGGGGGCGTTTGAATGAGCAGTTCTTC. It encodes CASSSPSWGRLNEQFF.

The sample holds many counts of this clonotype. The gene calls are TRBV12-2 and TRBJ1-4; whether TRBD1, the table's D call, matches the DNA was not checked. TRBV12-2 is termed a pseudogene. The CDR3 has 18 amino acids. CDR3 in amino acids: CASRLETAQVATNEKLFF. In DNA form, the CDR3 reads TGTGCAAGTCGCTTAGAGACAGCCCAAGTTGCAACTAATGAAAAACTGTTTTTT.

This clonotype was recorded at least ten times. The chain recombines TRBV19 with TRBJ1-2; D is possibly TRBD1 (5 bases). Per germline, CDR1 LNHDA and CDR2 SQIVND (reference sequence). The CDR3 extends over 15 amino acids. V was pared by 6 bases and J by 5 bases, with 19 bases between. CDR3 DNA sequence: TGTGCCAGTAGGAAGACGCTGTGGGACCCATATGGCTACACCTTC. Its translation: CASRKTLWDPYGYTF.

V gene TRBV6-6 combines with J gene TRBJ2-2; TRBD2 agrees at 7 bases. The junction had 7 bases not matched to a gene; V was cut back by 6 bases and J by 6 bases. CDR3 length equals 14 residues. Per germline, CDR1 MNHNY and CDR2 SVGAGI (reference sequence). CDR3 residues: CASSLGRAAGELFF. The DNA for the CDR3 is TGTGCCAGCAGCTTGGGGAGGGCGGCCGGGGAGCTGTTTTTT.

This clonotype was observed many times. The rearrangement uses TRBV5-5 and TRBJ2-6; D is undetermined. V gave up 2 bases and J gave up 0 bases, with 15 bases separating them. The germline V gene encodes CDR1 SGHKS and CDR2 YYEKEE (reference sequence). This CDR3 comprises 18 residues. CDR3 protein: CASSLLSGRVSGANVLTF. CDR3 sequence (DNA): TGTGCCAGCAGCTTACTCTCAGGTCGAGTCTCTGGGGCCAACGTCCTGACTTTC.

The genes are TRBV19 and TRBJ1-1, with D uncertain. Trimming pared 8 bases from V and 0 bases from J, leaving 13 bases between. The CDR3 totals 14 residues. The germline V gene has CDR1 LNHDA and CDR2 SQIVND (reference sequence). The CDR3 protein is CASQQSGMNTEAFF. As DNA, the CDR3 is TGTGCCAGTCAGCAGAGCGGTATGAACACTGAAGCTTTCTTT.

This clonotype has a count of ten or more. CDR3 coding DNA: TGTGCCAGCAGTTACAGGGGGATGGCTAATGAAAAACTGTTTTTT. It is translated as CASSYRGMANEKLFF. The chain carries TRBV6-5 and TRBJ1-4; D perhaps matches TRBD1 (6 bases). CDR1 is MNHEY and CDR2 is SVGAGI in the germline V gene. This CDR3 is 15 amino acids long. The V gene lost 2 bases and the J gene lost 3 bases, with 10 bases spanning the gap.

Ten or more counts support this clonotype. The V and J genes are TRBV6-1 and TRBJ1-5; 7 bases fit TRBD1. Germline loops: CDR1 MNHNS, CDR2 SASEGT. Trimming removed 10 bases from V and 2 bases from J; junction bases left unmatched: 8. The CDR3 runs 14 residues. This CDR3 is CATTPGGGNQPQHF. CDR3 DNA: TGTGCCACTACCCCAGGGGGTGGCAATCAGCCCCAGCATTTT.

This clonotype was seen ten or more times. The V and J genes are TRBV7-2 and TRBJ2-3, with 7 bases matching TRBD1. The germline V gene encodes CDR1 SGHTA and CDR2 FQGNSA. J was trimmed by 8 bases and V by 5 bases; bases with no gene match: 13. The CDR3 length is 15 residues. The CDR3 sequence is CASSPEGRTGGTQYF. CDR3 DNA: TGTGCCAGCAGCCCAGAAGGACGGACAGGAGGTACGCAGTATTTT. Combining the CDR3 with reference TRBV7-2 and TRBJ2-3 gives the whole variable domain GAGVSQSPSNKVTEKGKDVELRCDPISGHTALYWYRQSLGQGLEFLIYFQGNSAPDKSGLPSDRFSAERTGGSVSTLTIQRTQQEDSAVYLCASSPEGRTGGTQYFGPGTRLTVL.